Listed below are T cell receptor beta chains from one sample, sequenced in a study of blood T cells in healthy people across ages. TCRdb passed the 5' RACE reads through MiXCR, listing each CDR3 protein once. This table has around 1,800,000 distinct CDR3 sequences, roughly two fifths appearing once. Sequencing was performed on blood. The receptors were sampled from a human donor in good health. Each CDR3 is given with its conserved first and last residue. A D gene is named only where the DNA matches it firmly. Clone size is not always given. Where it is, it says once, few, many or a class for expanded clones.

j_gene	v_gene	d_gene	abundance	CDR3aa	CDR3nt
TRBJ2-6	TRBV3-1	NA	NA	CASSQGGGISGANVLTF	TGTGCCAGCAGCCAAGGTGGAGGGATTTCTGGGGCCAACGTCCTGACTTTC
TRBJ2-1	TRBV6-5	TRBD1	NA	CASSPYRDRAYNEQFF	TGTGCCAGCAGCCCATACCGGGACAGGGCCTACAATGAGCAGTTCTTC
TRBJ2-3	TRBV15	TRBD1	NA	CATGRDRGTDTQYF	TGTGCCACCGGCCGGGACAGGGGCACAGATACGCAGTATTTT
TRBJ2-7	TRBV7-9	NA	once	CASSEQWDEQYF	TGTGCCAGCAGCGAACAGTGGGACGAGCAGTACTTC
TRBJ2-7	TRBV28	NA	few	CASSQDRIEAYEQYF	TGTGCCAGCAGCCAGGACAGAATCGAGGCCTACGAGCAGTACTTC
TRBJ2-5	TRBV7-9	TRBD2	NA	CASSAGLAIQYF	TGTGCCAGCAGCGCGGGACTAGCAATCCAGTACTTC
TRBJ1-4	TRBV5-1	NA	NA	CASSLVGGWNEKLFF	TGCGCCAGCAGCTTGGTTGGGGGTTGGAATGAAAAACTGTTTTTT
TRBJ1-1	TRBV7-8	NA	NA	CASSLTRTRNTEAFF	TGTGCCAGCAGCTTAACAAGGACAAGGAACACTGAAGCTTTCTTT
TRBJ2-5	TRBV4-1	NA	NA	CASSQGPIQETQYF	TGCGCCAGCAGCCAAGGACCTATTCAAGAGACCCAGTACTTC
TRBJ1-6	TRBV28	TRBD1	NA	CASTRTGDTNSPLHF	TGTGCCAGCACCCGGACAGGGGACACTAATTCACCCCTCCACTTT
TRBJ2-7	TRBV25-1	TRBD1	NA	CASSGRTGPSSYEQYF	TGTGCCAGCAGTGGAAGGACAGGGCCGAGCTCCTACGAGCAGTACTTC
TRBJ2-4	TRBV3-1	NA	NA	CASSQQGQNIQYF	TGTGCCAGCAGCCAGCAGGGCCAAAACATTCAGTACTTC
TRBJ2-7	TRBV4-2	NA	few	CASSLLQGSGSYEQYF	TGTGCCAGCAGCCTCCTACAGGGATCAGGCTCCTACGAGCAGTACTTC
TRBJ2-1	TRBV11-2	NA	few	CASTIKDEQFF	TGTGCCAGCACAATTAAAGATGAGCAGTTCTTC
TRBJ2-1	TRBV10-2	TRBD2	NA	CASSETPGGNEQFF	TGCGCCAGCAGTGAGACGCCGGGGGGCAATGAGCAGTTCTTC
TRBJ2-7	TRBV7-2	TRBD2	few	CASRKAGTSGGAYEQYF	TGTGCCAGCAGAAAGGCCGGGACTAGCGGGGGCGCCTACGAGCAGTACTTC
TRBJ2-1	TRBV12-3/TRBV12-4	NA	NA	CASSLAEGIFYNEQFF	TGTGCCAGCAGTTTAGCCGAGGGTATCTTTTACAATGAGCAGTTCTTC
TRBJ2-7	TRBV12-3/TRBV12-4	NA	few	CASSPGTEQYF	TGTGCCAGCAGTCCCGGGACCGAGCAGTACTTC
TRBJ1-4	TRBV29-1	TRBD1	NA	CSVALETGDVTVNEKLFF	TGCAGCGTTGCCTTGGAGACAGGGGATGTAACCGTTAATGAAAAACTGTTTTTT
TRBJ1-2	TRBV5-1	NA	few	CASSLESKHYGYTF	TGTGCCAGCAGCTTGGAGTCTAAACACTATGGCTACACCTTC
TRBJ2-5	TRBV18	NA	few	CASSPPQQETQYF	TGTGCCAGCTCACCACCGCAACAAGAGACCCAGTACTTC
TRBJ2-4	TRBV20-1	NA	few	CSASRSGGFMHIQYF	TGCAGTGCTTCCCGGTCGGGGGGCTTCATGCACATTCAGTACTTC
TRBJ2-3	TRBV7-2	TRBD1	NA	CASSLLPGPTGGDPDTQYF	TGTGCCAGCAGCTTACTCCCCGGGCCGACAGGGGGCGACCCAGATACGCAGTATTTT
TRBJ2-7	TRBV11-3	TRBD1	NA	CASSLGTGSGGVYEQYF	TGTGCCAGCAGCTTAGGAACAGGGTCAGGGGGTGTCTACGAGCAGTACTTC
TRBJ2-5	TRBV7-2	TRBD1	few	CASSRLRDRGETQYF	TGTGCCAGCAGCCGACTCCGGGACAGGGGAGAGACCCAGTACTTC
TRBJ2-1	TRBV4-3	NA	NA	CASRGAMADNEQFF	TGCGCCAGCCGGGGGGCTATGGCCGACAATGAGCAGTTCTTC
TRBJ1-2	TRBV12-3/TRBV12-4	NA	few	CASSLWGSDSGYTF	TGTGCCAGCAGTTTGTGGGGTTCGGATTCTGGCTACACCTTC
TRBJ1-1	TRBV5-5	NA	NA	CASSLNRGFEAFF	TGTGCCAGCAGCTTGAACCGGGGGTTTGAAGCTTTCTTT
TRBJ1-2	TRBV20-1	NA	NA	CSARDTTHYGYTF	TGCAGTGCGAGAGATACGACCCACTATGGCTACACCTTC
TRBJ1-5	TRBV6-6	TRBD1	few	CASSAGQGSGNQPQHF	TGTGCCAGCAGTGCCGGACAGGGATCGGGCAATCAGCCCCAGCATTTT
TRBJ2-2	TRBV4-1	NA	NA	CASSQDMRLGGTGELFF	TGCGCCAGCAGCCAAGATATGCGGCTCGGTGGCACCGGGGAGCTGTTTTTT
TRBJ1-1	TRBV7-9	TRBD1	NA	CASNTGVMTEAFF	TGTGCCAGCAACACAGGGGTGATGACTGAAGCTTTCTTT
TRBJ1-2	TRBV6-5	NA	few	CASSYSTGSGYGYTF	TGTGCCAGCAGTTACTCAACAGGGAGTGGGTATGGCTACACCTTC
TRBJ1-4	TRBV20-1	NA	few	CSASTPNEKLFF	TGCAGTGCTAGCACCCCGAATGAAAAACTGTTTTTT